Listed here are 15 T cell receptor beta chains from one sample, sequenced in a study of chemoradiotherapy in HPV16-positive cancers. Assay: immunoSEQ multiplex PCR; the TCRdb copy retains only in-frame clones and omits some. The sample gives 20,000 to 25,000 clones, about 87% of which show up once; about 5.8% is in the top ten. The sample was blood, taken from a patient who underwent chemoradiotherapy. Receptor source: a human donor with HPV-associated anogenital cancer.

The DNA of the CDR3 is TGTGCCATCAGTGAACAGGGGGTAAGGACTGAAGCTTTCTTT. It is translated as CAISEQGVRTEAFF. This sequence joins TRBV10-3 and TRBJ1-1; 8 bases map to TRBD1. J lost 5 bases, V lost 3 bases, and 5 bases had no gene match. The length of the CDR3 is 14 residues. Germline V gene lookup returns CDR1 ENHRY and CDR2 SYGVKD.

The chain has TRBV4-1 and TRBJ1-2; D remains ambiguous. The V end lost 1 base, the J end lost 0 bases, and 9 bases lay between the germline ends. CDR1 is MGHRA and CDR2 is YSYEKL in the germline V gene. This CDR3 has 15 amino acids. DNA of the CDR3: TGCGCCAGCAGCCAAGTCGAGGGAACTAACTATGGCTACACCTTC. As protein: CASSQVEGTNYGYTF.

The V gene is TRBV27, the J gene TRBJ1-5; D uncertain. The CDR3 length is 13 residues. The germline CDR1 and CDR2 sequences are MNHEY and SMNVEV (reference sequence). V was clipped by 5 bases and J by 6 bases, with 11 bases between them. The CDR3 nucleotides are TGTGCCAGCAGTCCCCTAGGAGGTCAGCCCCAGCATTTT. The encoded protein is CASSPLGGQPQHF.

The rearrangement links TRBV9 to TRBJ2-2; 10 positions match TRBD1. The V and J ends lost 3 bases and 4 bases, in that order; junction bases with no gene match: 9. Germline V gene data show CDR1 as SGDLS and CDR2 as YYNGEE. This CDR3 is 17 amino acids long. The chain's CDR3 is CASSESGTGAFTGELFF. For the CDR3, the DNA is TGTGCCAGCAGCGAGTCCGGGACAGGGGCTTTCACCGGGGAGCTGTTTTTT.

The genes are TRBV4-1 and TRBJ1-2; D gene uncertain. The V end lost 0 bases, the J end lost 2 bases, and 7 bases lay between the germline ends. Germline V gene sequence: CDR1 MGHRA, CDR2 YSYEKL. The CDR3 runs 14 residues. The DNA of the CDR3 is TGCGCCAGCAGCCAAGATAAGGCGAACTATGGCTACACCTTC. Translation: CASSQDKANYGYTF.

The chain combines TRBV30 with TRBJ2-1, with TRBD2 matching 8 bases. The CDR3 consists of 14 residues. The junction had 12 bases not matched to a gene; V was cut back by 5 bases and J by 9 bases. From germline, CDR1 is GTSNPN and CDR2 SVGIG (reference sequence). DNA for the CDR3: TGTGCCTGGGAGTGGAGCGGGGGTGAGGGTGAGCAGTTCTTC. Protein sequence: CAWEWSGGEGEQFF.

V gene TRBV7-8 combines with J gene TRBJ1-5; tentatively, D is TRBD1 (6 bases). Trimming shortened V by 10 bases and J by 0 bases, and 13 bases separated the two germline ends. CDR1 and CDR2 from the germline V gene are SGHVS and FQNEAQ. The CDR3 totals 14 residues. Here the CDR3 DNA reads TGTGCCACGGGAGGACAGAATAGCAATCAGCCCCAGCATTTT. Protein: CATGGQNSNQPQHF.

The chain has TRBV19 and TRBJ2-5; TRBD1 matches 8 bases. The CDR3 is 13 residues long. The ends lost 3 bases at V and 7 bases at J; junction bases unmatched: 4. Germline-derived CDR1 and CDR2 are LNHDA and SQIVND (reference sequence). CDR3 loop: CASSIADRGTQYF. The DNA for the CDR3 is TGTGCCAGTAGTATCGCCGACAGGGGGACCCAGTACTTC.

V is TRBV5-1 and J is TRBJ2-7; D remains unclear. The ends were cut back, 5 bases at V and 6 bases at J, with 12 bases in the middle. The CDR3 runs 12 residues. The germline V gene has CDR1 SGHRS and CDR2 YFSETQ. This chain's CDR3 is CASRFTKGEQYF. DNA for the CDR3: TGCGCCAGCAGATTCACGAAAGGCGAGCAGTACTTC.

This chain links TRBV19 with TRBJ1-2; D remains unclear. V lost 5 bases, J lost 0 bases, and 10 bases lay in between. Germline loops: CDR1 LNHDA, CDR2 SQIVND (reference sequence). This CDR3 contains 14 residues. The CDR3, as DNA: TGTGCCAGTAGTCTTGGTACTTCTAACTATGGCTACACCTTC. Encoded protein: CASSLGTSNYGYTF.

The chain combines TRBV5-6 with TRBJ1-2; D remains ambiguous. The CDR3 extends over 13 amino acids. V was cut by 4 bases and J by 4 bases, with 11 bases left in between. Germline V gives CDR1 SGHDT, CDR2 YYEEEE. The CDR3 protein is CASSEGGGYGYTF. DNA for the CDR3: TGTGCCAGCAGCGAGGGAGGAGGCTATGGCTACACCTTC.

The chain joins TRBV4-2 to TRBJ1-2; 10 nucleotides align to TRBD1. Germline CDR1 reads LGHNA; CDR2 reads YNFKEQ. J gave up 6 bases and V 3 bases, and 10 bases lay outside the gene matches. The CDR3 contains 16 residues. CDR3 nucleotides: TGTGCCAGCAGCCAGGACCCCGGGACAGGGGAAGATGGCTACACCTTC. This encodes CASSQDPGTGEDGYTF.

The V and J genes are TRBV6-1 and TRBJ2-7; 10 bases align to TRBD2. Germline V lookup: CDR1 MNHNS, CDR2 SASEGT. Trimming cost V 3 bases and J 4 bases; bases outside gene matches: 3. This CDR3 contains 14 residues. Here the CDR3 DNA reads TGTGCCAGCAGTGACGGGACTAGCGTGTACGAGCAGTACTTC. Its translation is CASSDGTSVYEQYF.

The J gene is TRBJ1-3, the V gene TRBV30; D gene unclear. This CDR3 spans 12 amino acids. Deletions cut 3 bases from V and 15 bases from J, with 18 bases between. Germline V gene sequence: CDR1 GTSNPN, CDR2 SVGIG (reference sequence). The CDR3 loop reads CAWSTPGGFQYF. The CDR3 region has the DNA TGTGCCTGGAGCACACCTGGAGGGTTCCAATATTTT.

The chain is built from TRBV30 and TRBJ1-2; 9 bases line up with TRBD1. Germline V lookup: CDR1 GTSNPN, CDR2 SVGIG (reference sequence). The V gene end was trimmed by 8 bases and the J gene end by 4 bases; junction bases not matched to a gene: 5. The CDR3 length is 12 residues. The CDR3 bases are TGTGCCGGCACGGGACAGGGCTATGGCTACACCTTC. Encoded protein: CAGTGQGYGYTF.